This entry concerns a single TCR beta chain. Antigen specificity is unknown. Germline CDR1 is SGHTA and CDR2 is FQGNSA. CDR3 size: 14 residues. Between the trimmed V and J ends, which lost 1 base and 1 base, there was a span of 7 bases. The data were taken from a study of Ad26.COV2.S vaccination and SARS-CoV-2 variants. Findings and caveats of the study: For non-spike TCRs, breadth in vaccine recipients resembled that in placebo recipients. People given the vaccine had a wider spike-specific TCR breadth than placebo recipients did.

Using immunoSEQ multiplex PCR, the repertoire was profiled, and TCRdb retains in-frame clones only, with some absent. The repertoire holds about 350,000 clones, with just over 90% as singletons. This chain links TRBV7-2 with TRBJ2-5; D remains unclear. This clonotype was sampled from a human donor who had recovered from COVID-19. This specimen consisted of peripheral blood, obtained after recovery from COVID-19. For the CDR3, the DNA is TGTGCCAGCAGCTTAGATGTTCTCCAAGAGACCCAGTACTTC. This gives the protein CASSLDVLQETQYF.